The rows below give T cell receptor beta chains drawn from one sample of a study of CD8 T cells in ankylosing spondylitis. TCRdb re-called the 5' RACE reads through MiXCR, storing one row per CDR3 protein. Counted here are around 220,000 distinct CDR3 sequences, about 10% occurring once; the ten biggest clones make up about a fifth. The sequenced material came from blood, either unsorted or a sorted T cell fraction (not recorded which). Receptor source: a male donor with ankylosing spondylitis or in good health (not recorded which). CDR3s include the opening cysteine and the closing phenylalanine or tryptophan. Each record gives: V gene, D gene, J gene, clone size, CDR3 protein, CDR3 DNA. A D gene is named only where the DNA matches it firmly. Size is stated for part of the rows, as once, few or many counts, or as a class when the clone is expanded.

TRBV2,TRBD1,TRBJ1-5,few,CASSEGMAGGNQPQHF,TGTGCCAGCAGTGAAGGTATGGCAGGGGGAAATCAGCCCCAGCATTTT
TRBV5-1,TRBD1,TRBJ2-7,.,CASSSGTASSYEQYF,TGCGCCAGCAGCTCCGGGACAGCCTCGTCCTACGAGCAGTACTTC
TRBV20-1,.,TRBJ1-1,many,CSARGVDGTEAFF,TGCAGTGCTAGGGGGGTGGACGGCACTGAAGCTTTCTTT
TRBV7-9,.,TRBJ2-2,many,CASSQQRDAGELFF,TGTGCCAGCAGTCAACAGAGGGATGCCGGGGAGCTGTTTTTT
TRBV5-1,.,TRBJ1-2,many,CASSFEQRYGYTF,TGCGCCAGCAGCTTCGAACAGCGCTATGGCTACACCTTC
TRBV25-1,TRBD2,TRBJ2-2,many,CASSATGTRIGPGELFF,TGTGCCAGCAGTGCAACTGGGACTAGGATCGGTCCCGGGGAGCTGTTTTTT
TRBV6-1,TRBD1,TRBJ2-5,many,CASRTGGRETQYF,TGTGCCAGCAGGACAGGGGGCCGTGAGACCCAGTACTTC
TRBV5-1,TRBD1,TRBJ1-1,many,CASSSTQGSTEAFF,TGCGCCAGCAGCTCTACACAGGGGAGCACTGAAGCTTTCTTT
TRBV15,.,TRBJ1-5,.,CATSRDPSGFAQPQHF,TGTGCCACCAGCAGAGATCCCTCAGGGTTCGCTCAGCCCCAGCATTTT
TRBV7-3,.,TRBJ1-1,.,CASSSRGNEAFF,TGTGCCAGCAGTTCCCGGGGCAATGAAGCTTTCTTT
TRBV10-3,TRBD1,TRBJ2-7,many,CAISESGTEMPYEQYF,TGTGCCATCAGTGAGTCAGGGACAGAAATGCCCTACGAGCAGTACTTC
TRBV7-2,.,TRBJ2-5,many,CASSLVGGRETQYF,TGTGCCAGCAGCTTAGTTGGGGGGCGGGAGACCCAGTACTTC
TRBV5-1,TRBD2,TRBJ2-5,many,CASSKQAGFQETQYF,TGCGCCAGCAGTAAGCAAGCGGGGTTTCAAGAGACCCAGTACTTC
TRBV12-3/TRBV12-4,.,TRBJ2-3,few,CASRGIRAGTQYF,TGTGCCAGCAGGGGGATCAGGGCGGGTACGCAGTATTTT
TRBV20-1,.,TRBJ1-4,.,CSAREQYATNEKLFF,TGCAGTGCTAGAGAACAGTATGCAACTAATGAAAAACTGTTTTTT
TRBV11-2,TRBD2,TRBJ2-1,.,CASSLVVAGGPVNNEQFF,TGTGCCAGCAGCTTAGTGGTAGCGGGGGGGCCCGTGAACAATGAGCAGTTCTTC
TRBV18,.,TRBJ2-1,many,CASSPLTDEQFF,TGTGCCAGCTCACCACTTACGGATGAGCAGTTCTTC
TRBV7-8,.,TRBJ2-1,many,CASSLWGQGTTNEQFF,TGTGCCAGCAGCTTATGGGGTCAGGGGACTACGAATGAGCAGTTCTTC
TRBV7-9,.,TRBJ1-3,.,CASKQGIPGNTIYF,TGTGCCAGCAAGCAGGGGATTCCTGGAAACACCATATATTTT
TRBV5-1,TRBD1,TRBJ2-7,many,CASSLGQGRGEQYF,TGCGCCAGCAGCTTGGGACAGGGACGTGGCGAGCAGTACTTC
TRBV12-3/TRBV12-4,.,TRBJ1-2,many,CASTRGTVDPGYTF,TGTGCCAGCACCAGAGGGACGGTGGATCCTGGCTACACCTTC
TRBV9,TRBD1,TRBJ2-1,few,CASSVVIGGRNEQFF,TGTGCCAGCAGCGTAGTAATAGGGGGCCGCAATGAGCAGTTCTTC
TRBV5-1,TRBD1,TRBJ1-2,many,CASSPGTGNGYTF,TGCGCCAGCAGCCCCGGGACAGGGAATGGCTACACCTTC
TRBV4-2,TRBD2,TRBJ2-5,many,CASRDPGLGETQYF,TGTGCCAGCAGAGACCCGGGACTAGGAGAGACCCAGTACTTC
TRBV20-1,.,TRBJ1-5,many,CSAATGMSQPQHF,TGCAGTGCCGCTACAGGGATGAGTCAGCCCCAGCATTTT
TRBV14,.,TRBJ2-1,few,CASSQDRNSIDEQFF,TGTGCCAGCAGCCAAGATAGGAATAGCATCGATGAGCAGTTCTTC
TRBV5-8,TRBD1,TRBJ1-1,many,CASSRTRQGAAFF,TGTGCCAGCAGCCGGACTCGACAGGGGGCGGCTTTCTTT
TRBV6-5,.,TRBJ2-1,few,CASSYSFQYNEQFF,TGTGCCAGCAGTTACTCGTTTCAGTACAATGAGCAGTTCTTC
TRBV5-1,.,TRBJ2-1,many,CASSLGGDSNEQFF,TGCGCCAGCAGCTTGGGCGGGGACTCCAATGAGCAGTTCTTC
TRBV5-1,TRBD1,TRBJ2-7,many,CASRPRDRGGSYEQYF,TGCGCCAGCAGACCCCGGGACAGGGGTGGCTCCTACGAGCAGTACTTC
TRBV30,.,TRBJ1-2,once,CAWSVGNTRTF,TGTGCCTGGAGTGTTGGAAACACTCGAACCTTC
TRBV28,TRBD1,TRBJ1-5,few,CASSLPRTGTGVIINQPQHF,TGTGCCAGCAGTCTCCCCCGTACCGGGACAGGGGTCATAATCAATCAGCCCCAGCATTTT
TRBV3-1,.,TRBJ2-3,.,CASSQVGDTDTQYF,TGTGCCAGCAGCCAAGTCGGGGATACAGATACGCAGTATTTT
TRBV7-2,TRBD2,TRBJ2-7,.,CASSPGTSGGESYF,TGTGCCAGCAGCCCCGGGACTAGCGGGGGGGAGTCGTACTTC
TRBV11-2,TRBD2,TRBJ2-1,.,CASSSQRGLDEQFF,TGTGCCAGCAGCTCCCAGCGGGGGCTAGATGAGCAGTTCTTC
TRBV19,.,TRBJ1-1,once,CASSIEPAENTEAFF,TGTGCCAGTAGTATCGAGCCGGCGGAGAACACTGAAGCTTTCTTT
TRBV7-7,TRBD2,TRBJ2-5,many,CASSTGTTQETQYF,TGTGCTAGCAGCACCGGGACTACACAAGAGACCCAGTACTTC
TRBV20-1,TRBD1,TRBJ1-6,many,CSARYGTGVGFSPLHF,TGCAGTGCTAGGTACGGGACAGGGGTTGGATTTTCACCCCTCCACTTT
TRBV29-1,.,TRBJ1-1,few,CSVEGYDTEAFF,TGCAGCGTAGAGGGGTATGACACTGAAGCTTTCTTT